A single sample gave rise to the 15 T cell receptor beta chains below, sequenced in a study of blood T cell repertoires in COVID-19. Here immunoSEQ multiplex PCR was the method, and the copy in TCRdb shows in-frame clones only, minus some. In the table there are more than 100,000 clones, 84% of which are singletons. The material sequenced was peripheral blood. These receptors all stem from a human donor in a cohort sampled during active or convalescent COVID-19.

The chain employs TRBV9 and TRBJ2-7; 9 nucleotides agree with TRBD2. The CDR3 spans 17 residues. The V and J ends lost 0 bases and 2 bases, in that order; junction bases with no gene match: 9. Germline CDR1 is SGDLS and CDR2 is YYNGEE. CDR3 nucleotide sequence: TGTGCCAGCAGCGTAGGCACCCCGGGACTAGCCGCCTACGAGCAGTACTTC. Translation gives CASSVGTPGLAAYEQYF.

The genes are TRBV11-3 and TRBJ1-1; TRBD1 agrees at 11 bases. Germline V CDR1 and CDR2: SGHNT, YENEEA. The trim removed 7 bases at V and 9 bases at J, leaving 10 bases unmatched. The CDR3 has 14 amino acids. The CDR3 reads CASNTRDRGTKAFF. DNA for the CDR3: TGTGCCAGCAATACCCGGGACAGGGGGACGAAAGCTTTCTTT.

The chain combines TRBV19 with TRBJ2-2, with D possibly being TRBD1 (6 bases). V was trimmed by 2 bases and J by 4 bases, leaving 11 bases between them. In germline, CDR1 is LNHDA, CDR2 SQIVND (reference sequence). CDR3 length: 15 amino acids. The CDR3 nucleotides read TGTGCCAGTAGTATAACAGGGCTGGCCACCGGGGAGCTGTTTTTT. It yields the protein CASSITGLATGELFF.

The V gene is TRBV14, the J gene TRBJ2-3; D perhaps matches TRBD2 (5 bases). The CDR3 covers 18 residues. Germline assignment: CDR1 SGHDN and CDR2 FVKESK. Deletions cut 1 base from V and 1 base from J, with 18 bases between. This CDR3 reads CASSQVSGLRRGTDTQYF. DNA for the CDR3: TGTGCCAGCAGCCAAGTGTCCGGACTGAGACGGGGCACAGATACGCAGTATTTT.

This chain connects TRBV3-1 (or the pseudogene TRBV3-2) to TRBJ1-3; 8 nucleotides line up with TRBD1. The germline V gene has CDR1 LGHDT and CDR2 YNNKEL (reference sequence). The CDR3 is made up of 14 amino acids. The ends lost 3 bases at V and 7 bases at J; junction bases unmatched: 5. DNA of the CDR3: TGTGCCAGCAGCCAGAGGACAGGGAGGAACACCATATATTTT. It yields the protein CASSQRTGRNTIYF.

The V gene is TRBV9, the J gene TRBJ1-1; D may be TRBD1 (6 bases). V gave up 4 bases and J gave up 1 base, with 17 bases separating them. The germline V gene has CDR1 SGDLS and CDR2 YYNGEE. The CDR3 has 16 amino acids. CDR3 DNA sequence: TGTGCCAGCAGCAAAACCCAGGGGAAAGGGAACACTGAAGCTTTCTTT. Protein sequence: CASSKTQGKGNTEAFF.

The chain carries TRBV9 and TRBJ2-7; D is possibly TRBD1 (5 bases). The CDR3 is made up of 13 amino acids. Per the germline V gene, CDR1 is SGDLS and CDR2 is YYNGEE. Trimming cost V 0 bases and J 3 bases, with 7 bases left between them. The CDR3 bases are TGTGCCAGCAGCGTAGCTCAGGGCTACGAGCAGTACTTC. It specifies CASSVAQGYEQYF.

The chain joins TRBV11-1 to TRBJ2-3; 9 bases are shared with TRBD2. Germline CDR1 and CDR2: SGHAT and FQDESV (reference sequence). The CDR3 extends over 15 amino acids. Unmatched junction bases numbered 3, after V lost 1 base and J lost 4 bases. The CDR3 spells CASSLGGGAADTQYF. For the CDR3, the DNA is TGTGCCAGCAGCTTAGGCGGGGGGGCGGCAGATACGCAGTATTTT.

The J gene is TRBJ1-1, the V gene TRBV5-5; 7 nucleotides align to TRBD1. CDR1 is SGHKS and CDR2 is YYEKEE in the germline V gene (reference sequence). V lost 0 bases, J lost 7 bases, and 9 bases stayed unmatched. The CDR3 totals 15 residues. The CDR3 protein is CASSLGDRVRNEAFF. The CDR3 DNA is TGTGCCAGCAGCTTGGGAGACAGGGTCCGAAATGAAGCTTTCTTT.

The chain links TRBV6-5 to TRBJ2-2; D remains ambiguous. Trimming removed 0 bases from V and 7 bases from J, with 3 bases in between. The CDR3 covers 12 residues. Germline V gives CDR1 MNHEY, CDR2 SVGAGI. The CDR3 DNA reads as TGTGCCAGCAGTTACTCGTACGGGGAGCTGTTTTTT. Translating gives CASSYSYGELFF.

CDR3 protein: CASRPPGDGELFF. The CDR3 DNA reads TGTGCCAGCAGACCTCCGGGGGACGGGGAGCTGTTTTTT. This chain links TRBV9 with TRBJ2-2; D might be TRBD2 (6 bases). Trimming pared 5 bases from V and 7 bases from J, leaving 12 bases between. Germline lookup yields CDR1 SGDLS and CDR2 YYNGEE. This CDR3 has 13 residues.

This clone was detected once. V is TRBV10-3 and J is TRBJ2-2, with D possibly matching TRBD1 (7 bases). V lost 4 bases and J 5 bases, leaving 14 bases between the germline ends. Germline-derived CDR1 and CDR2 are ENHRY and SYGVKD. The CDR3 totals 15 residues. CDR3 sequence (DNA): TGTGCCATCAGTGGAGGGCAGGGGGGAACCGGGGAGCTGTTTTTT. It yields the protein CAISGGQGGTGELFF.

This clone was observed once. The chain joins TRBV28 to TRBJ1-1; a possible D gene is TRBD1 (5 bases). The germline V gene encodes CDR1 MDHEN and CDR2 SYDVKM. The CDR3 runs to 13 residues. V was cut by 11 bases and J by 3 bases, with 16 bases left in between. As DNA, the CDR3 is TGTGCCTTGTGGCGGGACGGGGACACTGAAGCTTTCTTT. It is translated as CALWRDGDTEAFF.

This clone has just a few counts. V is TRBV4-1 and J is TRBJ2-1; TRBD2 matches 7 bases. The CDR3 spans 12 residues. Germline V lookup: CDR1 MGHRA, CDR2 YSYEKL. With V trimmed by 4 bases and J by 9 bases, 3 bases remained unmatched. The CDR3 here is CASSPLAGEQFF. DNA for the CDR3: TGCGCCAGCAGCCCTTTAGCGGGTGAGCAGTTCTTC.

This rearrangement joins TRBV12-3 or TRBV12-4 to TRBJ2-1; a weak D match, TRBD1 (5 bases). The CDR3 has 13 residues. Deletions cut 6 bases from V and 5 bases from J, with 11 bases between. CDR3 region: CASRPAGNNEQFF. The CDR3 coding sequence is TGTGCCAGCAGGCCCGCAGGGAACAATGAGCAGTTCTTC.